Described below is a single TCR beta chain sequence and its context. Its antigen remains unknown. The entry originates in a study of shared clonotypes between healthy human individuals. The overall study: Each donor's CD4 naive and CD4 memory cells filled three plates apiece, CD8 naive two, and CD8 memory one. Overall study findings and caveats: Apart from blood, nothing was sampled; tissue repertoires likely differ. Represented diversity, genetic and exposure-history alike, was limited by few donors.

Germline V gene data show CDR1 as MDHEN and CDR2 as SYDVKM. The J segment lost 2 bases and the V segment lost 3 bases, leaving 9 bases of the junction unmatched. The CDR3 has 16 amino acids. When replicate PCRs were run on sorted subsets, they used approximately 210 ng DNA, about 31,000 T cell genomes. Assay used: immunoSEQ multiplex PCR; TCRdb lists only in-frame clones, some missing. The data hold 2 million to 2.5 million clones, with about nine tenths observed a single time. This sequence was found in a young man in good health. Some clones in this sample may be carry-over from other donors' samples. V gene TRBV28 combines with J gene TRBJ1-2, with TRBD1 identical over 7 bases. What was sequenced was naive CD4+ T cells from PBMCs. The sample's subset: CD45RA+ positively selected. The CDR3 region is CASSFISADRNYGYTF. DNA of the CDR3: TGTGCCAGCAGTTTTATTTCGGCGGACAGGAACTATGGCTACACCTTC.